This paragraph reports one TCR beta chain. The CDR3 length is 14 residues. After removal of 5 bases from V and 6 bases from J, the junction contained 9 bases not matched to a gene. Looked up from germline, CDR1 is LNHDA and CDR2 is SQIVND (reference sequence). Libraries were prepared by immunoSEQ multiplex PCR; TCRdb keeps only in-frame clonotypes and omits some of them. The sample gives almost 30,000 clones, 85% to 90% of which show up once; about 8.5% is in the top ten. The data stem from a study of PD-1 and CTLA-4 blockade in melanoma. The chain joins TRBV19 to TRBJ1-1; 7 bases line up with TRBD1. The source material was CD8+ T cells from peripheral blood, sampled before anti-PD-1 treatment. The receptor was derived from a human donor with melanoma. The CDR3 DNA reads as TGTGCCAGTAGTCTGTTGACAGGGAGCCCTGAAGCTTTCTTT. This gives the protein CASSLLTGSPEAFF.